This T cell receptor (beta chain) was captured by sequencing in a study of T cells in Graves' hyperthyroidism and ophthalmopathy. Overall study findings and caveats: Ophthalmopathy was told apart from stable hyperthyroidism by a 13 V-J model. Model output signaled ophthalmopathy a median approximately 6 months ahead of onset. Most expanded thyroid clonotypes above 0.001 also appeared in blood.

TCR beta CDR3 regions were amplified from RNA transcripts. RT-PCR in the first round (using the HTBI primer set) targeted the TCR CDR3. TCRdb ran MiXCR on the multiplex PCR reads and lists one entry per CDR3 protein. The repertoire holds around 500,000 distinct CDR3 sequences, with 22% as singletons. This clonotype was counted at least ten times. Its antigen remains unidentified. V lost 5 bases and J 5 bases, leaving 10 bases between the germline ends. Germline assignment: CDR1 SGHTA and CDR2 FQGNSA. CDR3 length equals 13 residues. Used for diagnoses were clinical symptoms, serum thyroxine and TRAb, thyroid ultrasound and orbital computed tomography.

Sequencing was carried out using blood. This sequence was found in a woman aged 70-85 years with Graves' ophthalmopathy. The rearrangement uses TRBV7-2 and TRBJ2-1, with D possibly being TRBD1 (6 bases). CDR3 coding DNA: TGTGCCAGCAGCCGAGACAGGAACAATGAGCAGTTCTTC. This sequence encodes CASSRDRNNEQFF.